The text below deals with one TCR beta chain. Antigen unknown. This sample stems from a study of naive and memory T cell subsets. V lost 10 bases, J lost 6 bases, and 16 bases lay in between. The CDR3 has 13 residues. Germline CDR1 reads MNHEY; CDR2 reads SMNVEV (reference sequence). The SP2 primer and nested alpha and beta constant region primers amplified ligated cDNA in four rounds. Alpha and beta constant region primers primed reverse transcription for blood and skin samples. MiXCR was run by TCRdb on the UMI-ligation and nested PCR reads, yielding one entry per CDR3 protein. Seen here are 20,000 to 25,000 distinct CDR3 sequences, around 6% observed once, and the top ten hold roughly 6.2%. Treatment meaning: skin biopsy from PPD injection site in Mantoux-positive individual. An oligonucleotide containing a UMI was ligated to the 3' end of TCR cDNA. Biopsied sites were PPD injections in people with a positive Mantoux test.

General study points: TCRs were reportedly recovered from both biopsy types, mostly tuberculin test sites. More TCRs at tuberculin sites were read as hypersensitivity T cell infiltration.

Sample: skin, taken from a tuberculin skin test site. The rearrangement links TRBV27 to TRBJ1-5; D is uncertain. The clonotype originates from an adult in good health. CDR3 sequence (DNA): TGTGCCATCATGGGCCAGTATGCTCAGCCCCAGCATTTT. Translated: CAIMGQYAQPQHF.